Following are 26 T cell receptor beta chains from one sample sequenced in a study of cytomegalovirus exposure and HLA in healthy donors. In the PCR, 60 Vbeta and 13 Jbeta primers were used. TCRdb keeps only in-frame clones here, not all; method: immunoSEQ multiplex PCR. The sample holds approximately 220,000 clones; about 79% are singletons and the top ten take less than 2%. The specimen was PBMCs. The source is a male donor in good health and CMV-seronegative.

The chain couples TRBV19 to TRBJ1-5; perhaps TRBD1 as D (5 bases). This CDR3 is built from 17 residues. V lost 2 bases to trimming and J lost 2 bases, with 16 bases between them. CDR1 LNHDA and CDR2 SQIVND come from the germline V gene (reference sequence). CDR3 nucleotides: TGTGCCAGTAGTATATCCCGGACTACCAGGGGCAATCAGCCCCAGCATTTT. Residues: CASSISRTTRGNQPQHF.

This chain joins TRBV4-2 and TRBJ1-4; 9 nucleotides agree with TRBD1. Trimming at V came to 2 bases and at J to 5 bases, leaving 15 bases not matched to a gene. CDR1 LGHNA and CDR2 YNFKEQ come from the germline V gene. This CDR3 region has 19 residues. CDR3 DNA sequence: TGTGCCAGCAGCCAAAGAGGGACAGGGATAGTACCCAGGAATGAAAAACTGTTTTTT. It specifies CASSQRGTGIVPRNEKLFF.

The chain combines TRBV6-1 with TRBJ1-5; 7 nucleotides align to TRBD1. Germline V gives CDR1 MNHNS, CDR2 SASEGT. The V segment lost 2 bases and the J segment 0 bases; nucleotides outside the gene matches: 10. CDR3 length: 18 amino acids. The CDR3 protein is CASSETGQEVYSNQPQHF. The CDR3, as DNA: TGTGCCAGCAGTGAAACCGGACAGGAGGTCTATAGCAATCAGCCCCAGCATTTT.

The CDR3: CSVKGRGTAIEAFF. Written as DNA, the CDR3 is TGCAGCGTCAAAGGCCGGGGGACAGCAATTGAAGCTTTCTTT. The V gene is TRBV29-1, the J gene TRBJ1-1; TRBD1 aligns across 7 bases. Trimming cost V 6 bases and J 7 bases; bases outside gene matches: 14. The length of the CDR3 is 14 residues. Germline values: CDR1 SQVTM, CDR2 ANQGSEA.

This rearrangement joins TRBV27 to TRBJ2-5; no clear D. The V gene's germline CDR1 is MNHEY and CDR2 SMNVEV (reference sequence). This CDR3 has 15 residues. Trimming shortened V by 6 bases and J by 9 bases, and 23 bases separated the two germline ends. The CDR3 protein is CASSPYRSSVVPQYF. The CDR3 DNA is TGTGCCAGCAGCCCATATAGGTCCAGCGTCGTTCCCCAGTACTTC.

This chain uses TRBV28 with TRBJ1-1; a possible D gene is TRBD1 (6 bases). CDR1 is MDHEN, CDR2 SYDVKM, per germline. The CDR3 consists of 15 residues. The V end was cut by 3 bases, the J end by 0 bases, with 11 bases between. Here the CDR3 reads CASSFGGAVNTEAFF. CDR3 nucleotides: TGTGCCAGCAGTTTTGGGGGGGCGGTGAACACTGAAGCTTTCTTT.

The chain combines TRBV19 with TRBJ1-1; D gene ambiguous. The length of the CDR3 is 12 residues. CDR1 LNHDA and CDR2 SQIVND come from the germline V gene (reference sequence). V lost 1 base to trimming and J lost 11 bases, with 11 bases between them. CDR3 DNA: TGTGCCAGTAGTATAGGGGAGGGTCTGGCTTTCTTT. Residues: CASSIGEGLAFF.

V and J are TRBV6-4 and TRBJ1-2; a possible D gene is TRBD1 (6 bases). Deletions cut 7 bases from V and 4 bases from J, with 7 bases between. Germline V gene lookup returns CDR1 MRHNA and CDR2 SNTAGT. The CDR3 has 11 residues. The CDR3 reads CASKDSYGYTF. The CDR3 region has the DNA TGTGCCAGCAAGGACAGCTATGGCTACACCTTC.

This sequence joins TRBV5-4 and TRBJ2-5; 10 bases align to TRBD2. CDR1 and CDR2 (germline): SGHNT, YYREEE (reference sequence). The CDR3 spans 16 residues. Unmatched junction bases numbered 7, after V lost 0 bases and J lost 5 bases. CDR3 amino acids: CASSLGLAGVGETQYF. The CDR3 bases are TGTGCCAGCAGCTTGGGGCTAGCGGGAGTGGGGGAGACCCAGTACTTC.

The chain joins TRBV2 to TRBJ1-1; 9 positions agree with TRBD1. Germline CDR1 SNHLY, CDR2 FYNNEI. CDR3 size: 16 residues. V shed 8 bases, J shed 6 bases, and the junction held 16 bases outside the gene matches. CDR3 protein: CASRRGDRVRFAEAFF. DNA of the CDR3: TGTGCCAGCCGAAGGGGGGACAGGGTACGGTTCGCTGAAGCTTTCTTT.

This chain connects TRBV6-5 to TRBJ1-1; TRBD1 might be the D (5 bases). The germline CDR1 and CDR2 sequences are MNHEY and SVGAGI. V lost 5 bases and J 10 bases, leaving 11 bases between the germline ends. The CDR3 is 11 residues long. CDR3 in amino acids: CASSPGRGAFF. CDR3 nucleotide sequence: TGTGCCAGCAGTCCAGGGAGGGGAGCTTTCTTT.

The chain has TRBV7-2 and TRBJ2-1; 8 bases align to TRBD2. The V gene end was trimmed by 6 bases and the J gene end by 0 bases; junction bases not matched to a gene: 4. This CDR3 has 15 amino acids. CDR1 and CDR2 (germline): SGHTA, FQGNSA. CDR3 protein: CASRSSGASYNEQFF. The DNA of the CDR3 is TGTGCCAGCAGAAGTAGCGGGGCCTCCTACAATGAGCAGTTCTTC.

The V call is TRBV5-1, the J call TRBJ2-6; 11 bases map to TRBD1. Germline-derived CDR1 and CDR2 are SGHRS and YFSETQ. This CDR3 is 21 amino acids long. The ends lost 4 bases at V and 1 base at J; junction bases unmatched: 16. In nucleotides, the CDR3 is TGCGCCAGCAGCCCCGCCGGGACAGGGGGTGGTAGACTTTCTGGGGCCAACGTCCTGACTTTC. Translated, it gives CASSPAGTGGGRLSGANVLTF.

For the CDR3, the DNA is TGTGCCAGCAGCGCTTTCCTACTAGCGAACTACAATGAGCAGTTCTTC. Translated: CASSAFLLANYNEQFF. The chain recombines TRBV9 with TRBJ2-1; 7 nucleotides match TRBD2. Per the germline V gene, CDR1 is SGDLS and CDR2 is YYNGEE. The CDR3 runs 16 residues. The trim removed 3 bases at V and 3 bases at J, leaving 9 bases unmatched.

The rearrangement links TRBV27 to TRBJ2-7; 8 bases line up with TRBD1. In germline, CDR1 is MNHEY, CDR2 SMNVEV (reference sequence). The CDR3 sequence is 12 residues long. V was pared by 10 bases and J by 3 bases, with 5 bases of the junction left unmatched. The CDR3 loop reads CATGQGGYEQYF. The CDR3 DNA sequence: TGTGCCACAGGACAGGGCGGCTACGAGCAGTACTTC.

The chain employs TRBV5-1 and TRBJ2-3, with 8 bases that match TRBD1. Germline values: CDR1 SGHRS, CDR2 YFSETQ. The CDR3 consists of 15 residues. Trimming removed 7 bases from V and 1 base from J; junction bases left unmatched: 8. Written as DNA, the CDR3 is TGCGCCAGCGGCACCGGGACAGGAGGCACAGATACGCAGTATTTT. The encoded protein is CASGTGTGGTDTQYF.

The chain employs TRBV7-2 and TRBJ1-6; D possibly corresponds to TRBD1 (5 bases). The V gene's germline CDR1 is SGHTA and CDR2 FQGNSA. The V end lost 1 base, the J end lost 14 bases, and 18 bases lay between the germline ends. This CDR3 comprises 15 residues. The CDR3 DNA sequence: TGTGCCAGCAGCTTAGGTTCAGGGATCCCATCGGCCCTCCACTTT. Amino acids: CASSLGSGIPSALHF.

This rearrangement joins TRBV21-1 to TRBJ2-7; the table gives TRBD2 as D, unverified against the DNA. TRBV21-1 is assigned pseudogene status. The CDR3 consists of 15 residues. CDR3 nucleotides: TGTGCCAGCAGCAAAGCTCCCGGCAGACTCTACGAGCAGTACTTC. Translation gives CASSKAPGRLYEQYF.

The chain combines TRBV19 with TRBJ2-2; D call uncertain. From germline, CDR1 is LNHDA and CDR2 SQIVND (reference sequence). There are 11 residues in the CDR3. With 5 bases removed from V and 9 bases from J, the gap between germline ends came to 7 bases. The CDR3 spells CASSQMWELFF. In DNA, the CDR3 is TGTGCCAGTAGTCAGATGTGGGAGCTGTTTTTT.

This chain connects TRBV5-6 to TRBJ1-2; D possibly corresponds to TRBD1 (6 bases). This CDR3 is built from 14 residues. V lost 10 bases and J 0 bases, leaving 16 bases between the germline ends. Germline V lookup: CDR1 SGHDT, CDR2 YYEEEE. DNA for the CDR3: TGTGCCGGACAACAGGGCCTAGCTAACTATGGCTACACCTTC. Translation gives CAGQQGLANYGYTF.

This sequence joins TRBV19 and TRBJ1-5; 8 bases are shared with TRBD1. The CDR3 is made up of 18 amino acids. Per germline, CDR1 LNHDA and CDR2 SQIVND (reference sequence). V shed 6 bases and J 5 bases; nucleotides not matched to a gene: 18. CDR3 coding DNA: TGTGCCAGTAGAAGAGGGGTCCGCAGGGGGCTTGTCTATCAGCCCCAGCATTTT. Translated: CASRRGVRRGLVYQPQHF.

This clone was detected only once. The chain joins TRBV5-1 to TRBJ2-3; D might be TRBD1 (5 bases). The CDR3 is 12 residues long. V was clipped by 4 bases and J by 5 bases, with 8 bases between them. Germline V CDR1 and CDR2: SGHRS, YFSETQ. The CDR3 loop is CASSHRLDTQYF. Written as DNA, the CDR3 is TGCGCCAGCAGCCACAGGTTAGATACGCAGTATTTT.

The rearrangement joins TRBV7-3 to TRBJ2-3, with 10 bases lining up with TRBD2. Trimming took 5 bases from V and 3 from J; bases not matched to a gene: 5. From germline, CDR1 is SGHTA and CDR2 FQGTGA. The CDR3 totals 15 residues. The CDR3 DNA follows: TGTGCCAGCAGCCAAACGGGACTAGCGACAGATACGCAGTATTTT. This sequence encodes CASSQTGLATDTQYF.

This clone was recorded once. The chain combines TRBV4-3 with TRBJ2-7; 10 bases match TRBD2. The CDR3 totals 15 residues. The V gene end was trimmed by 1 base and the J gene end by 3 bases; junction bases not matched to a gene: 3. The germline gives CDR1 LGHNA, CDR2 YSLEER. CDR3 sequence reads: CASSQASGGSYEQYF. In nucleotides, the CDR3 is TGCGCCAGCAGCCAAGCTAGCGGGGGAAGCTACGAGCAGTACTTC.

V gene TRBV11-2 combines with J gene TRBJ1-3, with 7 bases matching TRBD1. Losses at the gene ends were 4 bases for V and 2 bases for J; bases not matched to a gene: 8. Germline V gives CDR1 SGHAT, CDR2 FQNNGV. The CDR3 loop spans 16 amino acids. CDR3 sequence reads: CASSSQAQGTGNTIYF. The CDR3 bases are TGTGCCAGCAGCTCACAAGCACAGGGGACTGGAAACACCATATATTTT.

This sequence joins TRBV11-3 and TRBJ2-7, with 9 positions matching TRBD1. The V and J ends lost 5 bases and 2 bases, in that order; junction bases with no gene match: 7. CDR1 and CDR2 from the germline V gene are SGHNT and YENEEA. This CDR3 is 15 amino acids long. As DNA, the CDR3 is TGTGCCAGCAGCACCGGGACAGGGAGAACCTACGAGCAGTACTTC. Translated: CASSTGTGRTYEQYF.